A selection of T cell receptor beta chains follows, all from one sample in a study of circulating tumor DNA in untreated peripheral T-cell lymphoma. TCRdb's table, derived via immunoSEQ multiplex PCR, lists solely in-frame clones and lacks some. The sample shows roughly 2,300 clones, about 64% of them seen only once. The sample comprised tumor tissue. All receptors derive from a human donor with peripheral T-cell lymphoma. CDR3s include the opening cysteine and the closing phenylalanine or tryptophan. The D gene is left open where the match is weak. Clone size is stated in some rows and not others, as once, few, many or a class when expanded.

abundance,v_gene,j_gene,d_gene,CDR3aa,CDR3nt
-,TRBV25-1,TRBJ2-4,-,CASSEYSAKNIQYF,TGTGCCAGCAGTGAATATAGCGCGAAAAACATTCAGTACTTC
-,TRBV19,TRBJ1-1,-,CASERATDTEAFF,TGTGCCAGTGAGAGGGCTACGGACACTGAAGCTTTCTTT
-,TRBV11-3,TRBJ2-3,-,CASSLNQLKDTQYF,TGTGCCAGCAGCTTAAATCAGTTGAAAGATACGCAGTATTTT
-,TRBV18,TRBJ2-1,TRBD1,CASSPLQGNEQFF,TGTGCCAGCTCACCCCTACAGGGGAATGAGCAGTTCTTC
-,TRBV12-5,TRBJ2-1,-,CASSFKSSYNEQFF,TGTGCTAGCAGTTTTAAGAGCTCCTACAATGAGCAGTTCTTC
once,TRBV11-3,TRBJ1-1,-,CASSLGMNGYTEAFF,TGTGCCAGCAGCTTAGGCATGAATGGGTACACTGAAGCTTTCTTT
few,TRBV6-8,TRBJ1-1,-,CASSGLGANTEAFF,TGTGCCAGCAGTGGTTTGGGCGCGAACACTGAAGCTTTCTTT
few,TRBV6-8,TRBJ2-2,-,CASSEREPANTGELFF,TGTGCCAGCAGTGAGAGGGAACCCGCGAACACCGGGGAGCTGTTTTTT
-,TRBV29-1,TRBJ2-2,-,CSVAGQVGELFF,TGCAGCGTTGCCGGGCAGGTCGGGGAGCTGTTTTTT
few,TRBV14,TRBJ2-7,-,CASSQVNFYEQYF,TGTGCCAGCAGCCAAGTTAACTTCTACGAGCAGTACTTC
few,TRBV19,TRBJ2-1,-,CASSWDSSSYNEQFF,TGTGCCAGTAGTTGGGACTCTAGCTCCTACAATGAGCAGTTCTTC
-,TRBV18,TRBJ2-7,-,CASSPNTGREQYF,TGTGCCAGCTCACCTAATACGGGGCGCGAGCAGTACTTC
medium-sized,TRBV29-1,TRBJ2-3,TRBD2,CSVDGSGSIDTQYF,TGCAGCGTGGATGGTAGCGGGAGTATCGATACGCAGTATTTT
once,TRBV7-4,TRBJ2-1,-,CASSLGLYNEQFF,TGTGCCAGCAGCCTAGGTCTATACAATGAGCAGTTCTTC
-,TRBV11-3,TRBJ2-2,-,CASSPGPSGTGELFF,TGTGCCAGCAGCCCGGGACCATCCGGCACCGGGGAGCTGTTTTTT
-,TRBV11-3,TRBJ1-2,TRBD1,CASSLAYRGTGPSGYTF,TGTGCCAGCAGCTTGGCTTATAGAGGGACAGGGCCTAGCGGCTACACCTTC
-,TRBV6-4,TRBJ2-5,TRBD2,CASSQREGGGETQYF,TGTGCCAGCAGTCAGCGGGAGGGCGGTGGTGAGACCCAGTACTTC
-,TRBV25-1,TRBJ2-5,-,CASSPGVIETQYF,TGTGCCAGCAGTCCCGGAGTAATAGAGACCCAGTACTTC
-,TRBV19,TRBJ1-5,TRBD1,CASRGQSLSNQPQHF,TGTGCCAGCAGGGGGCAGTCCCTTAGCAATCAGCCCCAGCATTTT
-,TRBV19,TRBJ1-1,-,CASSPGSGYTEAFF,TGTGCCAGTAGCCCGGGTTCTGGGTACACTGAAGCTTTCTTT
-,TRBV18,TRBJ2-7,TRBD1,CASSPFPPGTGNNPWTYEQYF,TGTGCCAGCTCACCATTCCCCCCCGGGACAGGTAATAATCCATGGACCTACGAGCAGTACTTC
-,TRBV7-2,TRBJ2-1,-,CASRPQGRNEQFF,TGTGCCAGCAGGCCACAGGGTCGCAATGAGCAGTTCTTC